Below, 9 T cell receptor beta chains from the same sample are listed, as sequenced in a study of vaccination and CD4 T cells after COVID-19. Sequencing of DNA taken from cultured CD4+ T cells relied on the Oncomine TCR Beta short-read assay. Via MiXCR, TCRdb re-called the PCR reads, giving one row per CDR3 protein. Of 15,000 to 20,000 distinct CDR3 sequences detected, roughly two fifths appear once; the ten largest clones hold over 20%. Treatment specified: roughly ten-day PBMC culture with coronavirus spike peptide pools or control peptides (ViraFEST assay). Which antigens these TCRs recognize remains unknown. This specimen consisted of CD4+ T cells from blood, cultured in vitro, obtained before SARS-CoV-2 vaccination. The receptors come from a human donor who had recovered from COVID-19.

The chain has TRBV28 and TRBJ1-5, with 7 bases fitting TRBD1. CDR3 length: 12 amino acids. Losses at the gene ends were 4 bases for V and 7 bases for J; bases not matched to a gene: 1. Germline-derived CDR1 and CDR2 are MDHEN and SYDVKM. The CDR3 DNA follows: TGTGCCAGCAGTTCGGACAGGCAGCCCCAGCATTTT. Its protein is CASSSDRQPQHF. The variable domain in full, completed from reference TRBV28 and TRBJ1-5, reads DVKVTQSSRYLVKRTGEKVFLECVQDMDHENMFWYRQDPGLGLRLIYFSYDVKMKEKGDIPEGYSVSREKKERFSLILESASTNQTSMYLCASSSDRQPQHFGDGTRLSIL.

The genes are TRBV11-1 and TRBJ1-3, with D unresolved. V was clipped by 5 bases and J by 0 bases, with 11 bases between them. The germline V gene encodes CDR1 SGHAT and CDR2 FQDESV (reference sequence). There are 15 residues in the CDR3. CDR3 protein: CASSRLRNSGNTIYF. The CDR3 bases are TGTGCCAGCAGCCGTCTCCGGAACTCTGGAAACACCATATATTTT.

This chain connects TRBV6-1 to TRBJ2-3; weak D call: TRBD1 (5 bases). The CDR3 totals 13 residues. Germline V CDR1 and CDR2: MNHNS, SASEGT. Trimming stripped 8 bases from V and 0 bases from J, with 9 bases between. The CDR3 DNA sequence: TGTGCCAGCCGAGACAGCAGCACAGATACGCAGTATTTT. Protein product: CASRDSSTDTQYF.

In this sample, this clonotype turned up a few times. The chain employs TRBV7-2 and TRBJ1-6, with D perhaps TRBD1 (5 bases). Germline V gene data show CDR1 as SGHTA and CDR2 as FQGNSA. This CDR3 is built from 14 residues. With 7 bases removed from V and 10 bases from J, the gap between germline ends came to 17 bases. CDR3 amino acids: CASTPGGTRSPLHF. CDR3 coding DNA: TGTGCCAGCACCCCCGGCGGGACTAGGTCACCCCTCCACTTT.

This clonotype has more than one count but fewer than ten. The rearrangement uses TRBV10-3 and TRBJ2-5; 9 bases fit TRBD2. The junction had 10 bases not matched to a gene; V was cut back by 0 bases and J by 5 bases. The CDR3 is 17 residues long. Looked up from germline, CDR1 is ENHRY and CDR2 is SYGVKD. CDR3 loop: CAISESERGAYSETQYF. CDR3 sequence (DNA): TGTGCCATCAGTGAGTCTGAGCGGGGGGCCTATAGCGAGACCCAGTACTTC.

V is TRBV10-3 and J is TRBJ1-1, with 9 bases fitting TRBD1. Germline CDR1 ENHRY, CDR2 SYGVKD. The CDR3 extends over 13 amino acids. Trimming cost V 6 bases and J 4 bases; bases outside gene matches: 3. The CDR3 loop reads CAIRDRGSTEAFF. The CDR3 coding sequence is TGTGCCATCAGGGACAGGGGTTCCACTGAAGCTTTCTTT.

This clonotype was counted between two and nine times. The chain links TRBV19 to TRBJ1-5; D possibly corresponds to TRBD1 (5 bases). This CDR3 is built from 18 residues. Germline V gene sequence: CDR1 LNHDA, CDR2 SQIVND (reference sequence). V was shortened by 4 bases and J by 3 bases, with 22 bases between the two germline ends. The CDR3 DNA is TGTGCCAGTAGTAGGGGGACTGGGGGAGATATAAACAATCAGCCCCAGCATTTT. Amino acids: CASSRGTGGDINNQPQHF.

The chain uses TRBV7-3 and TRBJ2-1; D may be TRBD1 or TRBD2 (5 bases each). This CDR3 has 15 residues. Per germline, CDR1 SGHTA and CDR2 FQGTGA. V lost 0 bases and J lost 8, with 14 bases in between. CDR3 loop: CASSLTRSGADEQFF. CDR3 nucleotide sequence: TGTGCCAGCAGCTTAACAAGATCCGGGGCAGATGAGCAGTTCTTC.

A few counts support this clonotype. The chain recombines TRBV10-3 with TRBJ2-7, with 8 bases that match TRBD2. The CDR3 runs 16 residues. V shed 0 bases, J shed 1 base, and the junction held 5 bases outside the gene matches. CDR1 and CDR2 from the germline V gene are ENHRY and SYGVKD. The CDR3 spells CAISESGTRGSYEQYF. DNA for the CDR3: TGTGCCATCAGTGAGTCCGGGACTAGAGGGTCCTACGAGCAGTACTTC.